This entry describes one TCR beta chain. Its antigen remains unidentified. The sample comes from a study of T cell responses to AZD1222 COVID-19 vaccine. Study observations and caveats: The number of AZD1222 recipients seropositive at baseline was only five or six. Spike regions recognized by vaccine-associated CD4 TCRs spanned the protein, led by 160-218 and 743-854. Clonal diversity may have been underestimated in mostly white British donors.

Method: immunoSEQ multiplex PCR; TCRdb's copy keeps in-frame clones and lacks some. The sample contains 95,000 to 100,000 clones, 88% of which appear only once. The germline V gene encodes CDR1 SGHAT and CDR2 FQNNGV. The germline V and J ends were trimmed by 2 bases and 14 bases, with 18 bases remaining between them. The CDR3 covers 14 residues. Second-dose intervals near 4 or 12 weeks were combined. V usage is TRBV11-2 and J usage is TRBJ1-4; TRBD1 might be the D (5 bases). This material consisted of peripheral blood, taken 28 days after the second AZD1222 dose. The clonotype was recovered from an adult who received the AZD1222 COVID-19 vaccine. The CDR3 sequence: CASSLSPGTEGLFF. The CDR3 DNA is TGTGCCAGCAGCTTATCACCCGGGACGGAAGGTCTGTTTTTT.